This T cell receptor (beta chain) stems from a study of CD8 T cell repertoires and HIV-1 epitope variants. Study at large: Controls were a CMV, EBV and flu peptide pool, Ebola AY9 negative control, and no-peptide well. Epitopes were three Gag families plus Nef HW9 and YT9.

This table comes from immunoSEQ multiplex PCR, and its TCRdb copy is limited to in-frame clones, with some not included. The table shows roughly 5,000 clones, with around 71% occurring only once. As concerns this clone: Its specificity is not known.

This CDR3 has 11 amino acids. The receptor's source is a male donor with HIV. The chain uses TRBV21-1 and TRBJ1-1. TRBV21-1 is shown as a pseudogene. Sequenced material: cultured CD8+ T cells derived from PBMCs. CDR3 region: CASSRGTEAFF. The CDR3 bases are TGTGCCAGCAGTAGAGGCACTGAAGCTTTCTTT.